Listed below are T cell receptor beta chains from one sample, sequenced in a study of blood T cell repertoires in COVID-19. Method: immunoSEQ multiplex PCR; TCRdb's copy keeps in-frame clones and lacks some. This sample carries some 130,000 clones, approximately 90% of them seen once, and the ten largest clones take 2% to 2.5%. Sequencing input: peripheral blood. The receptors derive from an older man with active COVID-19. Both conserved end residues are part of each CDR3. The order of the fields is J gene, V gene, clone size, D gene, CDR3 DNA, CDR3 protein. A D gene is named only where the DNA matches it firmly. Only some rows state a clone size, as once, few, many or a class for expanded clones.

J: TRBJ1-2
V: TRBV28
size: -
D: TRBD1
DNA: TGTGCCAGCAGTTCGACAGGGAAGTTGGTTGGCTACACCTTC
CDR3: CASSSTGKLVGYTF

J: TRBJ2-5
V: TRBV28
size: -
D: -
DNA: TGTGCCAGCACCAAAGCCTACTTACAAGAGACCCAGTACTTC
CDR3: CASTKAYLQETQYF

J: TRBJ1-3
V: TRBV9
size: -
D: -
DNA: TGTGCCAGCAGCGTGGATGCATCACCGAGGGGAAACACCATATATTTT
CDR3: CASSVDASPRGNTIYF

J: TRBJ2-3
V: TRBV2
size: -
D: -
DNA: TGTGCCAGCAGTGACCCGGGAGCAGATACGCAGTATTTT
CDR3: CASSDPGADTQYF

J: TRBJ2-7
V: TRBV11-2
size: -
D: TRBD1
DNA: TGTGCCAGCAGCTTAGCGCCTGGACAGGCCAACTACGAGCAGTACTTC
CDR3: CASSLAPGQANYEQYF

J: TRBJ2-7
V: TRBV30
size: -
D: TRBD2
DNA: TGTGCCTGGAGTGATGGACTAGCGGGAAAGATCCCCTACGAGCAGTACTTC
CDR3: CAWSDGLAGKIPYEQYF

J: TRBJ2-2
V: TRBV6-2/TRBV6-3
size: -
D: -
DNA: TGTGCCAGCAGTTACCAGGATACCGGGGAGCTGTTTTTT
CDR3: CASSYQDTGELFF

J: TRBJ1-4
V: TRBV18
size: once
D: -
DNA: TGTGCCAGCTCACCGTCCGGGGGATCTAATGAAAAACTGTTTTTT
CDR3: CASSPSGGSNEKLFF

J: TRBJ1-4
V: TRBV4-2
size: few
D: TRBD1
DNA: TGTGCCAGCAGCCAAGAAAGGACAGGGCGGACTAATGAAAAACTGTTTTTT
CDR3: CASSQERTGRTNEKLFF

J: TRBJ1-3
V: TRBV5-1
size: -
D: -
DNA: TGCGCCAGCAGCTTGAGCGCAGGAGGCACCATATATTTT
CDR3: CASSLSAGGTIYF

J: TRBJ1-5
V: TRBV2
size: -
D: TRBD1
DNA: TGTGCCAGCAGTGAAACGACAGGGGCGAGGCAGCCCCAGCATTTT
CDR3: CASSETTGARQPQHF

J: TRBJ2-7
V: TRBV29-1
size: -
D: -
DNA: TGCAGCGTTGAAATCGGGGGTTACGAGCAGTACTTC
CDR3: CSVEIGGYEQYF

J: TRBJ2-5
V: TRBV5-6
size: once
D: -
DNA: TGTGCCAGCAGCCGGGACTCCCGGGGAGAGACCCAGTACTTC
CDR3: CASSRDSRGETQYF

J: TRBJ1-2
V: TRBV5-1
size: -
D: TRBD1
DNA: TGCGCCAGCAGGGTCGGACAGGTTCCTCGGGATGGCTACACCTTC
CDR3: CASRVGQVPRDGYTF

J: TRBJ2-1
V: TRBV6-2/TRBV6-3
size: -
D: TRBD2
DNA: TGTGCCAGCAGTTTGGCGGGAGCAGGGGAGCAGTTCTTC
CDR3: CASSLAGAGEQFF

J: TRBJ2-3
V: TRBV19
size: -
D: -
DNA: TGTGCCAGTAGTATTTGGCGGGACTCAGATACGCAGTATTTT
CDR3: CASSIWRDSDTQYF

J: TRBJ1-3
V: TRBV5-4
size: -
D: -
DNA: TGTGCCAGCAGCAACCCCAACAGCCTCGGAAACACCATATATTTT
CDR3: CASSNPNSLGNTIYF

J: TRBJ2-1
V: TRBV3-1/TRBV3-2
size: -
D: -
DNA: TGTGCCAGCAGCCACAGGACTGCTTACAATGAGCAGTTCTTC
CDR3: CASSHRTAYNEQFF

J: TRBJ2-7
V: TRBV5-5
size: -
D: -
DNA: TGTGCCAGCAGCGCATGGACTCCCAGTGTAGGCGAGCAGTACTTC
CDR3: CASSAWTPSVGEQYF

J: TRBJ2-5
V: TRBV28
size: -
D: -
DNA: TGTGCCAGCAGTTCTCAGGGGATCTGGCAAGAGACCCAGTACTTC
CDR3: CASSSQGIWQETQYF

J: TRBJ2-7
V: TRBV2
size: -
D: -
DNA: TGTGCCAGCAGCCTCCGACAGGCCTACGAGCAGTACTTC
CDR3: CASSLRQAYEQYF

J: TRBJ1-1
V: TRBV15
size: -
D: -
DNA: TGTGCCACCAGCAGAGGGGGGGTAAACACTGAAGCTTTCTTT
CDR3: CATSRGGVNTEAFF

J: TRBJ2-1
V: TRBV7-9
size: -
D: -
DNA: TGTGCCAGCAGCTTAGAGGAGGAGCAGTTCTTC
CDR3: CASSLEEEQFF

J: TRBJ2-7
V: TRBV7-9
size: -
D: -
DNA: TGTGCCAGCAGCTTAGTGGGGAGCGGCTCCACCTACGAGCAGTACTTC
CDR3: CASSLVGSGSTYEQYF

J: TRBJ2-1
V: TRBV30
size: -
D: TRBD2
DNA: TGTGCCTGTACGGGGGGGAGCTCCTACAATGAGCAGTTCTTC
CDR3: CACTGGSSYNEQFF

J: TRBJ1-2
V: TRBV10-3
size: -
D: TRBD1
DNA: TGTGCCATCAGACGGGACAGGGAGGATGGCTACACCTTC
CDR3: CAIRRDREDGYTF